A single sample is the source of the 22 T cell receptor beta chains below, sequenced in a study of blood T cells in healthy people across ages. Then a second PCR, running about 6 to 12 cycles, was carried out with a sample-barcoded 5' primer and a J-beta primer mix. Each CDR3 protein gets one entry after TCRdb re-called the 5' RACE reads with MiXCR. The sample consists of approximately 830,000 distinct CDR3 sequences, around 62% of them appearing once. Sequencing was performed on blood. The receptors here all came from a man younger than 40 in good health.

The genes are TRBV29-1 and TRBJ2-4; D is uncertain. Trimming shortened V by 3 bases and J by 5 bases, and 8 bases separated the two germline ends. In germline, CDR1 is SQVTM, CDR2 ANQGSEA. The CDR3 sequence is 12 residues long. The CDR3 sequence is CSVDGTENIQYF. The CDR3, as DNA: TGCAGCGTTGATGGCACCGAAAACATTCAGTACTTC.

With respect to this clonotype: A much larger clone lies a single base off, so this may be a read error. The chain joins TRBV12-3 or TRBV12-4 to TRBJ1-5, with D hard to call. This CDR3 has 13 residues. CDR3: CASSFAFNQPRHF. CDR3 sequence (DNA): TGTGCCAGCAGTTTCGCGTTTAATCAGCCCCGGCATTTT.

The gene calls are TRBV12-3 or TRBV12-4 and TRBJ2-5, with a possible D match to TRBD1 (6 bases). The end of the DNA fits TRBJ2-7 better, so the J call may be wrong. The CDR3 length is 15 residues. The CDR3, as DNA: TGTGCCAGCAGTTCAAGGACAGATCCGGGTGACGAGCAGTACTTC. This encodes CASSSRTDPGDEQYF.

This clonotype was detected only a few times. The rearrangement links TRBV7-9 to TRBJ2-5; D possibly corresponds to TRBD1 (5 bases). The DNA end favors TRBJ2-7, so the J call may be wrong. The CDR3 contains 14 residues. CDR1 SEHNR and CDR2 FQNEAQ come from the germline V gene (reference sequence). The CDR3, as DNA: TGTGCCAGCAGCCCCTGGGCAGGGAACCACGAGCAGTACTTC. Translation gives CASSPWAGNHEQYF.

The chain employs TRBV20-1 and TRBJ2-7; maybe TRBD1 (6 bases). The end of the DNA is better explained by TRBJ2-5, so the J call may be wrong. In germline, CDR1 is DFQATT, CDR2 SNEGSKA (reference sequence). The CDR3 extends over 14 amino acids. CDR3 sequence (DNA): TGCAGTGCTAGAGAAAACAGGGAGATGGAGACCCAGTACTTC. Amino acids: CSARENREMETQYF.

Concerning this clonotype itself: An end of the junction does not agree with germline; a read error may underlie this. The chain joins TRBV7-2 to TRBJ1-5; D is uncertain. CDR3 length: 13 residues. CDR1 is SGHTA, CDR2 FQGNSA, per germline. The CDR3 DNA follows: TGTGCCAGCAGCGCGGGCCAGAATCAGCCCAAGCATTTT. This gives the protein CASSAGQNQPKHF.

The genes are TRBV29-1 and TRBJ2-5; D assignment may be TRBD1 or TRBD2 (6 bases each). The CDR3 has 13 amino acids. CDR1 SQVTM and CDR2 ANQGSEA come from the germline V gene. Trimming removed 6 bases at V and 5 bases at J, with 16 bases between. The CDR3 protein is CSVLGGPGETQYF. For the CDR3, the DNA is TGCAGCGTCCTAGGGGGGCCAGGCGAGACCCAGTACTTC.

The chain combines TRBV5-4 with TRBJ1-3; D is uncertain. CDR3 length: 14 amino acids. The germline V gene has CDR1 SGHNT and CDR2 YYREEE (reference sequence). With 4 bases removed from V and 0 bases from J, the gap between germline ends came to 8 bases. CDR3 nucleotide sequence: TGTGCCAGCAGCCACCCCCGCTCTGGAAACACCATATATTTT. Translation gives CASSHPRSGNTIYF. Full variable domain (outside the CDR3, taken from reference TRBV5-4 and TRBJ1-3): ETGVTQSPTHLIKTRGQQVTLRCSSQSGHNTVSWYQQALGQGPQFIFQYYREEENGRGNFPPRFSGLQFPNYSSELNVNALELDDSALYLCASSHPRSGNTIYFGEGSWLTVV.

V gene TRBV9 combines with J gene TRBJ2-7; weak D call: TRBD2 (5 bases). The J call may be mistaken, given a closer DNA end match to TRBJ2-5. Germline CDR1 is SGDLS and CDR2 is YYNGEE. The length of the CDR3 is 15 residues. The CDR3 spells CASSPERALGETQYF. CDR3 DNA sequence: TGTGCCAGCAGCCCCGAGAGGGCCCTGGGAGAGACCCAGTACTTC.

CDR3 region: CSARGDTDTQYF. In DNA, the CDR3 is TGCAGCGCACGGGGCGACACAGATACGCAGTATTTT. The chain has TRBV29-1 and TRBJ2-3; D may correspond to TRBD1 or TRBD2 (5 bases each). Looked up from germline, CDR1 is SQVTM and CDR2 is ANQGSEA. The CDR3 consists of 12 residues. Trimming took 7 bases from V and 2 from J, leaving 10 bases between them.

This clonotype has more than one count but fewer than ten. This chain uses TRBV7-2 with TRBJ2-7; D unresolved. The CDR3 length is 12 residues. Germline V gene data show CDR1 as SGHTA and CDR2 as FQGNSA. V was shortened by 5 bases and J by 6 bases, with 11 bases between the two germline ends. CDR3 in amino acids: CASSPQRLEQYF. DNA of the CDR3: TGTGCCAGCAGCCCCCAACGTCTCGAGCAGTACTTC.

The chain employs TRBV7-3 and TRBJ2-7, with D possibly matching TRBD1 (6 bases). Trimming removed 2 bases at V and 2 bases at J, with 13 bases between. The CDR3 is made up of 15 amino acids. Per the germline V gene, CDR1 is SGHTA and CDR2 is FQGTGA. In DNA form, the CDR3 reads TGTGCCAGCAGCTTAGCCAGGGGTCAGACCTACGAGCAGTACTTC. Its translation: CASSLARGQTYEQYF.

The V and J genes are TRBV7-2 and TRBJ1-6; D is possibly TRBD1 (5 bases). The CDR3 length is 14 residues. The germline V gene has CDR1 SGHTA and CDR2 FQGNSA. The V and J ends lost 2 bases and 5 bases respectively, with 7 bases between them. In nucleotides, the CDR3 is TGTGCCAGCAGCTTAACAGGTCATAATTCACCCCTCCACTTT. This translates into CASSLTGHNSPLHF. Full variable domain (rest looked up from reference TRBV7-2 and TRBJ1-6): GAGVSQSPSNKVTEKGKDVELRCDPISGHTALYWYRQSLGQGLEFLIYFQGNSAPDKSGLPSDRFSAERTGGSVSTLTIQRTQQEDSAVYLCASSLTGHNSPLHFGNGTRLTVT.

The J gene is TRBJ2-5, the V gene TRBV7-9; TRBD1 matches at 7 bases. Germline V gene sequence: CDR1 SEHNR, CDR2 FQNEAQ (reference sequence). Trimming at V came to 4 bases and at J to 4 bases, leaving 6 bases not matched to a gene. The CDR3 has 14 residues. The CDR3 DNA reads TGTGCCAGCAGCTACACAGGGGCGGGAGAGACCCAGTACTTC. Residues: CASSYTGAGETQYF.

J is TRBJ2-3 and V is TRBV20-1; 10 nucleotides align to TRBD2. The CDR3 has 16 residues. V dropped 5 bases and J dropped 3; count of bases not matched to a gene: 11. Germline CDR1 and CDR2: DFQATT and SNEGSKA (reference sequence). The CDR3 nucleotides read TGCAGTGCTGGAGGACGAAGCGGGGGGGCAACAGATACGCAGTATTTT. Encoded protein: CSAGGRSGGATDTQYF.

CDR3 sequence: CASSKGMTGSYEQYF. The CDR3, as DNA: TGTGCCAGCAGCAAAGGGATGACAGGGTCCTACGAGCAGTACTTC. The chain joins TRBV21-1 to TRBJ2-7; TRBD1, the D gene given by the table, was not confirmed from the DNA. TRBV21-1 is a recognized pseudogene. CDR3 length equals 15 residues.

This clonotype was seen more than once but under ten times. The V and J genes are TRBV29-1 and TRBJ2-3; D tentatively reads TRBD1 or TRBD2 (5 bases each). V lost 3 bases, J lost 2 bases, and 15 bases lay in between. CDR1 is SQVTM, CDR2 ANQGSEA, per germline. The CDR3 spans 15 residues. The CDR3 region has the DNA TGCAGCGTTGACGTTGGCTTCGGGACCACAGATACGCAGTATTTT. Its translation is CSVDVGFGTTDTQYF.

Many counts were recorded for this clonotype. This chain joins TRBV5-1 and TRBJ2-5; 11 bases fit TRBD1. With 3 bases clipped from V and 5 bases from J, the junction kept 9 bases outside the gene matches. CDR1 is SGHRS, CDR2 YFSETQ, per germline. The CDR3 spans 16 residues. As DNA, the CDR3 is TGCGCCAGCAGCTCCGGACAGGGGGCGAGGTTCGAGACCCAGTACTTC. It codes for CASSSGQGARFETQYF.

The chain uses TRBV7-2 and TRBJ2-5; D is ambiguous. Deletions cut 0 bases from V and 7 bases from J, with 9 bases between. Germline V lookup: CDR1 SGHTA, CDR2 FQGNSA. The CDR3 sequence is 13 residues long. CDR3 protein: CASSLAPLGTQYF. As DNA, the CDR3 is TGTGCCAGCAGCTTAGCCCCTCTGGGGACCCAGTACTTC.

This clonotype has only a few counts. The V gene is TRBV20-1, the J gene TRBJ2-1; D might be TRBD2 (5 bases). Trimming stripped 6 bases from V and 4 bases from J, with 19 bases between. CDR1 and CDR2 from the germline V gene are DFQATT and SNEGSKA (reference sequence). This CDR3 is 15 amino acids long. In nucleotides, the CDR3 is TGCAGTGCCTGCCCCCGACTGGGAGCTTACAATGAGCAGTTCTTC. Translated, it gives CSACPRLGAYNEQFF.

CDR3 loop: CASSQVDSLYNEQYF. CDR3 nucleotide sequence: TGTGCCAGCAGCCAAGTTGACAGTTTATACAATGAGCAGTACTTC. The chain employs TRBV4-2 and TRBJ2-5; maybe TRBD1 (5 bases). In germline, CDR1 is LGHNA, CDR2 YNFKEQ. The CDR3 length is 15 residues. V lost 1 base and J 11 bases, leaving 20 bases between the germline ends.

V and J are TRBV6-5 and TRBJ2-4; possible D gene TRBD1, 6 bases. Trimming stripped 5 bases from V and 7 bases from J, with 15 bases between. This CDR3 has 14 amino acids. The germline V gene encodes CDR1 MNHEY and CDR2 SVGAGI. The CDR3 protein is CASSDRTLGNIQYF. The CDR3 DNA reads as TGTGCCAGCAGTGACAGGACCCTCGGGAACATTCAGTACTTC.